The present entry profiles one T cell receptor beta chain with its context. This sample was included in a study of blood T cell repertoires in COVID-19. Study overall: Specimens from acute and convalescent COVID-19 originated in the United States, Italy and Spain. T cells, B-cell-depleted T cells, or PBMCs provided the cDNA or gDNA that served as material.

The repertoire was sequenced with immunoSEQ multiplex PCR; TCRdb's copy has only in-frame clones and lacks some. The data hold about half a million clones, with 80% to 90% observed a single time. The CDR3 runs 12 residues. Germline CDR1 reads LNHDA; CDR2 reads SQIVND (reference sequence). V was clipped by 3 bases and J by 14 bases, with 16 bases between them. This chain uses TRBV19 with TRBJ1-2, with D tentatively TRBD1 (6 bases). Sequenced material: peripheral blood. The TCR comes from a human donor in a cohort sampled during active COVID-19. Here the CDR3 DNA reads TGTGCCAGTAGTATTGGCGTACAGGGAGAAACCTTC. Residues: CASSIGVQGETF.